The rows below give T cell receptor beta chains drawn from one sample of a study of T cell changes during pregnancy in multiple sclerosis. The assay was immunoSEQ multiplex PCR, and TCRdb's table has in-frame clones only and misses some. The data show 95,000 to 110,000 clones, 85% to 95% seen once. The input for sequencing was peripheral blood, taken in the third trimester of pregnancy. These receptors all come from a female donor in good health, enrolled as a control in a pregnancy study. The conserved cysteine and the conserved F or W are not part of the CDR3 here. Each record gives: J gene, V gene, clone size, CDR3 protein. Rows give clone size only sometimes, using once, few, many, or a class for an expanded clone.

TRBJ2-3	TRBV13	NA	ASSSRDRFMDTQY
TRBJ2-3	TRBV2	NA	ASTLEGGGGDTQY
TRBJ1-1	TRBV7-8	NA	ASSLDPSTEAF
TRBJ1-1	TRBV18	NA	ASSRLGGTQNTEAF
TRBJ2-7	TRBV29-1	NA	SVVPRTGFYEQY
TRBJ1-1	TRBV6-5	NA	ASSYTEDRVTEAF
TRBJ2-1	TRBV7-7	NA	ASSTQGAGFNEQF
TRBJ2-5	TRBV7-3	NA	ASSPRTQAPQY
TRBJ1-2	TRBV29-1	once	SVQLRTGTLYGYT
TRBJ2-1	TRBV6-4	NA	ASSDRLAGDYNEQF
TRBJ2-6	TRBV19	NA	ASRDRGSTGANVLT
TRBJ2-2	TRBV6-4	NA	ASSDRGGPGELF
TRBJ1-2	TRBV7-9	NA	ASSLVSEGGYGYT
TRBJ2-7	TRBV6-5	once	ASSWRGGEQY
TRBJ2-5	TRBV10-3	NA	AIGGTGQGETQY
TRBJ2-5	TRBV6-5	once	ASSLWQGVETQY
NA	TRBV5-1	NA	ASRPPGQGSEQY
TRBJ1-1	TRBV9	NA	ASSFLHGTGGTEAF
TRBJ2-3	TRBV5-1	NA	ASSLGDTSTDTQY
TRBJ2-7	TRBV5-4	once	ASSDLDGESYEQY
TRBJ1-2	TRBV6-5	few	ASSAGQAPYGYT
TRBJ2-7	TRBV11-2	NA	ASSSLETWTYEQY
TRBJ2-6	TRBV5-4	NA	ASSSGSSGANVLT
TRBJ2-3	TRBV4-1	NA	ASSQERLRRGGRDTQY
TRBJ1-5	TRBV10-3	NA	AISEGRGQGARPQH
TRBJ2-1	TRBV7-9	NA	ASSLVRLAGRDEQF
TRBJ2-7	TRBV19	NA	ASSIGDGGSYEQY
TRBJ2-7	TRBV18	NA	ASSPTGTRDSSYEQY
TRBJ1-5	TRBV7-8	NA	ASSRGQGIDQPQH
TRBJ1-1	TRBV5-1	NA	ASRTGTVNTEAF
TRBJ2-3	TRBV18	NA	ASSPGQISTDTQY
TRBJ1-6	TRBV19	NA	ASSIGTGAYNSPLH
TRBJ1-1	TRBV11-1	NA	ASSLQGKDTEAF
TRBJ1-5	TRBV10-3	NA	ASWSGIDHQPQH
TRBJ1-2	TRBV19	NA	ASSIDAVYGYT
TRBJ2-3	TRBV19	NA	ASSFIDTQY
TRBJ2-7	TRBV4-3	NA	ASSQDLFAYEQY
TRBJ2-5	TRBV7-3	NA	ASSLTAGETQY
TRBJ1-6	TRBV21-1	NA	ASSKWTLRFGGRESPLH
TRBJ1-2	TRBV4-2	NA	ASSQVDPSGYGYT
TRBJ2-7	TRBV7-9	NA	ASSPQSVSSYEQY
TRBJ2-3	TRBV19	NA	ASSKLGPSSSTDTQY
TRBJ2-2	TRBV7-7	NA	ASSLVRTGNTGELF
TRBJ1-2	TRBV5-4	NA	ASSFRQGPYGYT
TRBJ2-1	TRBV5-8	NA	ASSPTPGLAGGSSYNEQF
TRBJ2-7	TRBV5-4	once	ASSPWTSGGSYEQY
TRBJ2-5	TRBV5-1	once	ASSLSGTTQETQY
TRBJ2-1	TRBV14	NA	ASSQDWTVFSEQF
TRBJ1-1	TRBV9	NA	ASSVASRNTEAF